This TCR beta chain derives from a study of human T cells and chemical hapten exposure. Study as a whole: Chiefly women, the patients showed alopecia areata, totalis or universalis.

This clonotype has at least ten counts. The antigen is not known. The junction departs from germline at one end; a sequencing error may be responsible. The CDR3 spans 12 residues. Time point of the sample: patch test 3, about 24 weeks after DPC sensitization. Described treatment: therapeutic diphenylcyclopropenone sensitization with weekly scalp DPC. It was unfractionated whole blood from which total RNA was extracted. The library attached unique molecular identifiers to individual cDNA molecules. One entry per CDR3 protein, called by TCRdb with MiXCR from the RACE reads. The profile shows more than 85,000 distinct CDR3 sequences, around 34% of them singletons. Study conclusions and caveats: No shift was seen in TCRs above 1 in 1000 frequency with DPC sensitization.

The material was whole blood, obtained in connection with sensitization to the hapten diphenylcyclopropenone (DPC). The rearrangement uses TRBV12-3 or TRBV12-4 and TRBJ2-1; 13 nucleotides agree with TRBD2. The sequence derives from a man aged 35 to 55 with alopecia areata. Some clones in this sample may be carry-over from other donors' samples. The CDR3 sequence: CASSGTSGTLLF. The CDR3 DNA sequence: TGTGCCAGCAGCGGGACTAGCGGGACTCTGCTCTTC.